The 15 T cell receptor beta chains below were found in one sample sequenced in a study of molecular identifiers for immune sequencing clone quantification. TCRdb reanalysed the PCR reads using MiXCR and keeps one entry per CDR3 protein. The sample lists around 70,000 distinct CDR3 sequences, approximately 18% seen once, with around 1.5% in the top ten. Sequencing used naive CD8+ T cells from blood, with Jurkat cell RNA spiked in. Subset reported: FACS-sorted CD8+CD4-CCR7+CD45RA+ naive T cells. The origin of the receptors is a human donor in good health. Some libraries in this study had Jurkat cell RNA spiked in.

This clonotype was seen many times. This rearrangement joins TRBV19 to TRBJ2-1; 9 nucleotides align to TRBD2. The length of the CDR3 is 15 residues. The germline V gene encodes CDR1 LNHDA and CDR2 SQIVND (reference sequence). The trim removed 6 bases at V and 4 bases at J, leaving 7 bases unmatched. CDR3 bases: TGTGCCAGTAGCATGACTAGCGGCCTATACAATGAGCAGTTCTTC. It specifies CASSMTSGLYNEQFF.

With regard to this clonotype: Given a much more abundant clone one base away, this may be a read error. The chain links TRBV7-9 to TRBJ1-5; 10 nucleotides line up with TRBD1. This CDR3 has 14 residues. J gave up 6 bases and V 9 bases, and 8 bases lay outside the gene matches. Germline CDR1 is SEHNR and CDR2 is FQNEAQ (reference sequence). The CDR3 loop reads CARSAGTGVQPQHF. In DNA, the CDR3 is TGTGCCAGGAGCGCCGGGACAGGGGTTCAGCCCCAGCATTTT.

Notes on this clonotype: A read error may be the cause here, since a much bigger clone is one base away. The V gene is TRBV25-1, the J gene TRBJ2-2; TRBD1 or TRBD2 may be the D gene (5 bases each). CDR1 is MGHDK, CDR2 SYGVNS, per germline. This CDR3 contains 12 residues. The V end was cut by 5 bases, the J end by 9 bases, with 10 bases between. In DNA, the CDR3 is TGTGCCAGCAGTAAGGGGAGCTGGGAGCTGTTTTTT. Translated: CASSKGSWELFF. The whole variable domain, filled in from reference TRBV25-1 and TRBJ2-2, reads EADIYQTPRYLVIGTGKKITLECSQTMGHDKMYWYQQDPGMELHLIHYSYGVNSTEKGDLSSESTVSRIRTEHFPLTLESARPSHTSQYLCASSKGSWELFFGEGSRLTVL.

This clonotype was observed many times. The chain is built from TRBV12-3 or TRBV12-4 and TRBJ2-7; 7 nucleotides match TRBD2. Trimming cost V 2 bases and J 6 bases; bases outside gene matches: 1. This CDR3 comprises 12 residues. DNA of the CDR3: TGTGCCAGCAGTTTATGGGGGGGCGAGCAGTACTTC. This sequence encodes CASSLWGGEQYF.

This clonotype was picked up many times. This rearrangement joins TRBV5-1 to TRBJ2-1; D possibly corresponds to TRBD2 (6 bases). Germline lookup yields CDR1 SGHRS and CDR2 YFSETQ. V lost 0 bases and J lost 7, with 14 bases in between. The CDR3 extends over 15 amino acids. CDR3 region: CASSLALTGENEQFF. In DNA, the CDR3 is TGCGCCAGCAGCTTGGCACTAACGGGAGAGAATGAGCAGTTCTTC.

About this clonotype: Since a much larger clone is just one base distant, this may be a read error. V gene TRBV7-9 combines with J gene TRBJ1-1; tentative D call: TRBD1 (6 bases). Germline CDR1 SEHNR, CDR2 FQNEAQ (reference sequence). The CDR3 is 14 residues long. The DNA for the CDR3 is TGTGCCAGCACCTTAGGGGGGGGGGACACTGAAGCTTTCTTT. It encodes CASTLGGGDTEAFF.

This clonotype was seen many times. V usage is TRBV10-3 and J usage is TRBJ2-3, with D perhaps matching TRBD1 (6 bases). From germline, CDR1 is ENHRY and CDR2 SYGVKD. The CDR3 extends over 15 amino acids. The ends were cut back, 10 bases at V and 0 bases at J, with 17 bases in the middle. The CDR3, as DNA: TGTGCCACGAGCGAGGGGGTCCTTAGCACAGATACGCAGTATTTT. Translation gives CATSEGVLSTDTQYF.

This clonotype was recorded many times. V and J are TRBV20-1 and TRBJ1-1; D gene unclear. Germline V gives CDR1 DFQATT, CDR2 SNEGSKA (reference sequence). Trimming shortened V by 6 bases and J by 1 base, and 15 bases separated the two germline ends. This CDR3 spans 14 amino acids. CDR3 DNA sequence: TGCAGTGCAAAAAGAAAAAGACAGAACACTGAAGCTTTCTTT. Protein: CSAKRKRQNTEAFF.

This clonotype has just a few counts. V and J are TRBV5-6 and TRBJ2-7; D remains ambiguous. The CDR3 runs 12 residues. Germline V CDR1 and CDR2: SGHDT, YYEEEE. Trimming removed 3 bases at V and 1 base at J, with 5 bases between. The CDR3 DNA follows: TGTGCCAGCAGCTGGGCATCCTACGAGCAGTACTTC. Encoded protein: CASSWASYEQYF.

This clonotype came up many times. This rearrangement joins TRBV20-1 to TRBJ1-1; no reliable D call. The germline V and J ends were trimmed by 1 base and 1 base, with 10 bases remaining between them. The CDR3 loop spans 14 amino acids. Germline CDR1 is DFQATT and CDR2 is SNEGSKA (reference sequence). CDR3 in DNA: TGCAGTGCTAGAGGCTACGGACCGAACACTGAAGCTTTCTTT. Its translation: CSARGYGPNTEAFF.

This clonotype occurred a few times. This CDR3 fails to terminate in the conserved phenylalanine or tryptophan, so it likely reflects a read error. This chain links TRBV7-8 with TRBJ2-7; D possibly uses TRBD1 or TRBD2 (6 bases each). This CDR3 is 15 amino acids long. Germline V CDR1 and CDR2: SGHVS, FQNEAQ. Trimming cost V 5 bases and J 6 bases, with 20 bases left between them. The CDR3 DNA reads TGTGCCAGCAGCCCCGGGGGCAGTCAAGGGGGCGAGCAGTACCTT. Its protein is CASSPGGSQGGEQYL.

Details on this clonotype: A much larger clone lies a single base off, so this may be a read error. This rearrangement joins TRBV13 to TRBJ2-7, with TRBD1 as a possible D gene (6 bases). Germline V gene sequence: CDR1 PRHDT, CDR2 FYEKMQ (reference sequence). This CDR3 is built from 14 residues. DNA of the CDR3: TGTGCCAGCAGCTGGACAGATTACTCCTACGAGCGGTACTTC. This codes for CASSWTDYSYERYF.

This clonotype was observed many times. The rearrangement links TRBV11-2 to TRBJ2-3; 8 bases align to TRBD2. J lost 4 bases, V lost 3 bases, and 15 bases had no gene match. Germline-derived CDR1 and CDR2 are SGHAT and FQNNGV. The CDR3 runs 18 residues. The CDR3 here is CASSLDLDGRADPDTQYF. DNA for the CDR3: TGTGCCAGCAGCTTGGACCTTGACGGGAGGGCCGATCCAGATACGCAGTATTTT.

This chain links TRBV12-3 or TRBV12-4 with TRBJ1-2; D call uncertain. The CDR3 contains 12 residues. V was cut by 4 bases and J by 8 bases, with 11 bases left in between. The DNA for the CDR3 is TGTGCCAGCAGTTGGGTTGGAGAGGGCTACACCTTC. Its protein product is CASSWVGEGYTF.

This clonotype was seen ten or more times. The chain recombines TRBV6-5 with TRBJ2-5; 13 bases map to TRBD2. V lost 2 bases to trimming and J lost 5 bases; unmatched junction nucleotides: 17. The germline gives CDR1 MNHEY, CDR2 SVGAGI. This CDR3 comprises 20 residues. This CDR3 reads CASSYLGLAGYSAGRETQYF. In DNA form, the CDR3 reads TGTGCCAGCAGTTACCTGGGACTAGCGGGATATTCAGCCGGGCGGGAGACCCAGTACTTC.